A single sample is the source of the 3 T cell receptor beta chains below, sequenced in a study of T cell clonality in common variable immunodeficiency. Assay used: immunoSEQ multiplex PCR; TCRdb lists only in-frame clones, some missing. The sample holds around 57,000 clones, and no clone turns up only once. The sequencing input was peripheral blood mononuclear cells. The receptors were gathered from a person aged 18 to 70 in good health.

This clone showed up many times. The read comes to an end 3 residues before the CDR3 does, leaving the germline J gene to fill in the end. This chain links TRBV10-3 with TRBJ1-4, with TRBD1 matching 9 bases. The CDR3 extends over 15 amino acids. Germline CDR1 and CDR2: ENHRY and SYGVKD. Losses at the gene ends were 4 bases for V and 7 bases for J; bases not matched to a gene: 7. The CDR3 sequence: CAISATGTGTEKLFF. The sequenced CDR3 bases are TGTGCCATCAGTGCCACCGGGACAGGGACTGAAAAA.

This clone was seen repeatedly, ten times or more. Coverage ceases 3 residues before the CDR3 finishes, and the germline J gene fills in the end. The rearrangement joins TRBV4-2 to TRBJ1-1; perhaps TRBD1 as D (6 bases). Germline V CDR1 and CDR2: LGHNA, YNFKEQ. The CDR3 loop spans 13 amino acids. The sequenced part of the CDR3 DNA is TGTGCCAGCCAGGGGACTAGCGGGAGGGGG. Protein sequence: CASQGTSGRG. The entire CDR3 protein is CASQGTSGRGAFF.

In its sample, this clone was seen many times. CDR3 in amino acids: CSARSGGGGTEAFF. The CDR3 bases that were read are TGCAGTGCTAGATCGGGGGGCGGAGGCACTGAA. The gene calls are TRBV20-1 and TRBJ1-1, with D maybe TRBD1 (6 bases). Coverage ceases 3 residues before the CDR3 finishes, and the germline J gene fills in the end. V dropped 2 bases and J dropped 4 bases, with 14 bases sitting between them. CDR1 and CDR2 (germline): DFQATT, SNEGSKA (reference sequence). The CDR3 runs to 14 residues.